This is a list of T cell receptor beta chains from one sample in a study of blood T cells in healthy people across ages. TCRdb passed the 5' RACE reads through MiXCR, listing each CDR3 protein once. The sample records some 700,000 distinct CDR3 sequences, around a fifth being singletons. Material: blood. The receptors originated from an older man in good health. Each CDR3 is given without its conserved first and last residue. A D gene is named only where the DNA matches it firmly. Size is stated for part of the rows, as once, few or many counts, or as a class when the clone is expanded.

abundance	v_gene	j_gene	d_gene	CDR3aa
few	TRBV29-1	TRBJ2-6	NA	SVEDRYKAGANVLT
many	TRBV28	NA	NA	ASTTLGHGKSEQF
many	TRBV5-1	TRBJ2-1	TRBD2	ASSSTSGVYNEQF
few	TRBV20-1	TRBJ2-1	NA	SASPYPNEQF
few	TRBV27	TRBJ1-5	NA	ASSRSNQPQH
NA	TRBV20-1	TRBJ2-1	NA	SAGGIGWSNEQF
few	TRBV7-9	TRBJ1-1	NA	ASSLDGMNTEAF
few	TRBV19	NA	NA	ASSIGAFKTQY
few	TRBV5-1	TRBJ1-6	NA	ASSLGQAYNSPLH
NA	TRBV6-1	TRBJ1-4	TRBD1	ASSRHGTGGDEKLF
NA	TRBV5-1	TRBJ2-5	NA	ASSLDSPDRETQY
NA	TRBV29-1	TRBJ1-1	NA	SGKRGGTTEAF
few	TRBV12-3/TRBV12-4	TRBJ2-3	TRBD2	AGSLVYGTTSPSSTDTQY
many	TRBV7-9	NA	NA	ASSLGYAREQF
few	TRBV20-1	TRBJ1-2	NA	SARDINGYT
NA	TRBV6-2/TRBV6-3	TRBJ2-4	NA	ASSYYLEQY
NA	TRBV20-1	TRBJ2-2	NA	SARLPVKTRELF
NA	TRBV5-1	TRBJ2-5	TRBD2	ASSWIAGRGQETQY
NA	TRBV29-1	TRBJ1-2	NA	SVDPVANYGYT
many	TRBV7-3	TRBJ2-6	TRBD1	ASSSRQGSSGANVLT
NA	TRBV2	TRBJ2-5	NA	ASKGLGETQY